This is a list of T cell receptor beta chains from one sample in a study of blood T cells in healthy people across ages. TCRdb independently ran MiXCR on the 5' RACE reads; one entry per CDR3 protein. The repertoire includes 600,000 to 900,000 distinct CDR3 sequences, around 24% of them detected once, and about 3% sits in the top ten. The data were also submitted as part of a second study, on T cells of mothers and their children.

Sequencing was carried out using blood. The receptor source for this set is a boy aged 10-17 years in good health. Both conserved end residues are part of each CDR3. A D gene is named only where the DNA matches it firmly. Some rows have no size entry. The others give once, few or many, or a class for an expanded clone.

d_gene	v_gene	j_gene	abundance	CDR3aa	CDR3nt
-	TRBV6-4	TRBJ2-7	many	CASSDPGQGTYEQYF	TGTGCCAGCAGTGACCCGGGGCAGGGAACCTACGAGCAGTACTTC
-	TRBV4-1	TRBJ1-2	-	CASSQNEGGYTF	TGCGCCAGCAGCCAGAATGAGGGGGGCTACACCTTC
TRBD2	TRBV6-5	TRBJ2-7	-	CASSERGASYEQYF	TGTGCTAGCAGCGAGCGGGGGGCCTCCTACGAGCAGTACTTC
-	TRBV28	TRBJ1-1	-	CASRWGMNTEAFF	TGTGCCAGCAGGTGGGGGATGAACACTGAAGCTTTCTTT
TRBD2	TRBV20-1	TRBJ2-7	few	CSARGRGEGDYEQYF	TGCAGTGCTAGAGGTCGGGGGGAAGGGGACTACGAGCAGTACTTC
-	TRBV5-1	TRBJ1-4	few	CASSITGIDEKLFF	TGCGCCAGCAGCATAACAGGGATCGATGAAAAACTGTTTTTT
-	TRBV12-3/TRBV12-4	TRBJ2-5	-	CASRPSHQETQYF	TGTGCCAGCAGGCCCTCTCACCAAGAGACCCAGTACTTC
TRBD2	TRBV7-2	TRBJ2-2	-	CASSSPGLAGSGELFF	TGTGCCAGCAGCTCTCCGGGACTAGCGGGGTCCGGGGAGCTGTTTTTT
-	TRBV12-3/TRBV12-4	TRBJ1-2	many	CASSLNDISYGYTF	TGTGCCAGCAGTTTAAACGACATCTCCTATGGCTACACCTTC
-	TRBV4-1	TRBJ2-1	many	CASSQARYNEQFF	TGCGCCAGCAGCCAAGCAAGGTACAATGAGCAGTTCTTC
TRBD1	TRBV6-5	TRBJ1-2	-	CASSETGNYGYTF	TGTGCCAGCAGCGAGACAGGGAACTATGGCTACACCTTC
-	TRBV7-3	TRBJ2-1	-	CASSFQPGPDEQFF	TGTGCCAGCAGTTTCCAGCCAGGGCCAGATGAGCAGTTCTTC
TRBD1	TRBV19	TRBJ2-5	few	CASSIGDSQETQYF	TGTGCCAGTAGTATAGGGGACAGCCAAGAGACCCAGTACTTC
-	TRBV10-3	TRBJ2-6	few	CAISVGFPSSGANVLTF	TGTGCCATCAGTGTCGGGTTCCCCTCCTCTGGGGCCAACGTCCTGACTTTC
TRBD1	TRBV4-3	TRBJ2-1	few	CASSTRTGFYNEQFF	TGCGCCAGCAGCACCCGGACAGGCTTCTACAATGAGCAGTTCTTC
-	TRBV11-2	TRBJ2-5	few	CASSQQTGNRETQYF	TGTGCCAGCAGCCAGCAAACAGGGAATAGGGAGACCCAGTACTTC
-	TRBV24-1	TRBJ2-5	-	CATSDRIVQETQYF	TGTGCCACCAGTGACCGGATAGTGCAAGAGACCCAGTACTTC
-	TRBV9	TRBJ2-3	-	CASSALDLGDTDTQYF	TGTGCCAGCAGCGCCCTCGATCTAGGTGACACAGATACGCAGTATTTT
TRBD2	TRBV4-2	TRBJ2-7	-	CASSQDGGGGHYEQYF	TGTGCCAGCAGCCAAGATGGGGGCGGGGGGCACTACGAGCAGTACTTC
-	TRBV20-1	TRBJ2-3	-	CGAPIGTSSTDTQYF	TGCGGTGCTCCCATCGGGACCTCTAGCACAGATACGCAGTATTTT
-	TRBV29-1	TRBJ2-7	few	CSVGQRRLYEQYF	TGCAGCGTTGGACAGAGAAGACTCTACGAGCAGTACTTC